This entry is about one T cell receptor beta chain. Its antigen is currently unknown. Assay: immunoSEQ multiplex PCR; the TCRdb copy retains only in-frame clones and omits some. The sample has 15,000 to 20,000 clones; 84% are singletons. This specimen comes from a study of PD-1 blockade in mismatch repair-deficient tumors. Study background: All were previously treated, progressing patients with 11 to 13 mismatch repair-deficient cancer types. Findings and limits, study-wide: Tumor-resident clones, often undetectable pretreatment in blood, expanded then contracted after pembrolizumab.

Mismatch repair deficiency was confirmed in all patients, by PCR or immunohistochemistry. Three pembrolizumab responders had their TCRs sequenced. The clonotype originates from an adult with mismatch repair-deficient cancer. The sample consisted of PBMCs, taken before pembrolizumab treatment.

The CDR3 coding sequence is TGTGCCAGCAGCTTAGCATCTCGGCAGTTCTTC. Translation gives CASSLASRQFF. This sequence joins TRBV7-9 and TRBJ2-1, with D unclear. In germline, CDR1 is SEHNR, CDR2 FQNEAQ (reference sequence). The CDR3 length is 11 residues. Trimming took off 0 bases at V and 12 bases at J, with 6 bases between the two ends.